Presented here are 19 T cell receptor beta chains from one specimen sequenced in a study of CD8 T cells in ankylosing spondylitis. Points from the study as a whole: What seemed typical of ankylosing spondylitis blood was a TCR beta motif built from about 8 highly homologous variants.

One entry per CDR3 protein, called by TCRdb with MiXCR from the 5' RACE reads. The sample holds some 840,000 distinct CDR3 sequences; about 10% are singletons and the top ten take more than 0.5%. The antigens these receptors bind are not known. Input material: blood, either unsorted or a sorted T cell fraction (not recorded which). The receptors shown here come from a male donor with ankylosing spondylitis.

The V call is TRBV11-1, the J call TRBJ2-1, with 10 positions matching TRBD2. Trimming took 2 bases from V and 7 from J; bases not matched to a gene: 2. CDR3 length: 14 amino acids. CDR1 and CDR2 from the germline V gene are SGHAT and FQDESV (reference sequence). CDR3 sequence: CASSLTAGGNEQFF. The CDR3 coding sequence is TGTGCCAGCAGCTTAACAGCGGGGGGGAATGAGCAGTTCTTC. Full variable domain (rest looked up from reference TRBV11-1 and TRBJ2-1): EAEVAQSPRYKITEKSQAVAFWCDPISGHATLYWYRQILGQGPELLVQFQDESVVDDSQLPKDRFSAERLKGVDSTLKIQPAELGDSAMYLCASSLTAGGNEQFFGPGTRLTVL.

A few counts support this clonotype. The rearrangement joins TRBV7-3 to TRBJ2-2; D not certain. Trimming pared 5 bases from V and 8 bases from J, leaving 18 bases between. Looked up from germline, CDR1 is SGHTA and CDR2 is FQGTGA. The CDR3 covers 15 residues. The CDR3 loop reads CASSPYPTPGGELFF. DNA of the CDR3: TGTGCCAGCAGCCCATATCCAACACCAGGAGGGGAGCTGTTTTTT.

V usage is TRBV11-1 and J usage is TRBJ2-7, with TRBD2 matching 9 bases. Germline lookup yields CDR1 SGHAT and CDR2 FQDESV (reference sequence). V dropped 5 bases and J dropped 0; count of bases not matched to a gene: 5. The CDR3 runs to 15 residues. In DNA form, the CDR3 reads TGTGCCAGCAGCGCCTCTAGCGGGACCTCCTACGAGCAGTACTTC. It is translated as CASSASSGTSYEQYF.

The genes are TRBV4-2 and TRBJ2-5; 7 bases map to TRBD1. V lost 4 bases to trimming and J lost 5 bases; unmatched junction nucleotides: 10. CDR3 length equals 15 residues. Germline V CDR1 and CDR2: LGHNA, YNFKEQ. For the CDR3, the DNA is TGTGCCAGCAGCCCGAGGATAGGGGGCGCGGAGACCCAGTACTTC. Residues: CASSPRIGGAETQYF.

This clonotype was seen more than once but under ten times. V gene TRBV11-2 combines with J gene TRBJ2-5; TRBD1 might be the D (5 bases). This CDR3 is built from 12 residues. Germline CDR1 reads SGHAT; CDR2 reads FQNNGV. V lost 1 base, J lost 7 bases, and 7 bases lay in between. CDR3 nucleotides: TGTGCCAGCAGCTTAGTCAGGGTGACCCAGTACTTC. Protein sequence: CASSLVRVTQYF.

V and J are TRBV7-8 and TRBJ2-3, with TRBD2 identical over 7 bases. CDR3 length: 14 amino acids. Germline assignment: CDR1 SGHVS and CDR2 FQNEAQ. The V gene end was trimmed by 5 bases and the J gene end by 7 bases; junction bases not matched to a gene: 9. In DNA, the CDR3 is TGTGCCAGCAGCCTAAGCGGGGCCCTAAATACGCAGTATTTT. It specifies CASSLSGALNTQYF.

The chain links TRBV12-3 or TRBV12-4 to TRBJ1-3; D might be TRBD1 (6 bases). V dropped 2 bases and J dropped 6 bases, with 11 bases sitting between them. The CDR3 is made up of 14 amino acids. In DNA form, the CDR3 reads TGTGCCAGCAGTTTATGGGGGCTCGAAAACACCATATATTTT. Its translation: CASSLWGLENTIYF.

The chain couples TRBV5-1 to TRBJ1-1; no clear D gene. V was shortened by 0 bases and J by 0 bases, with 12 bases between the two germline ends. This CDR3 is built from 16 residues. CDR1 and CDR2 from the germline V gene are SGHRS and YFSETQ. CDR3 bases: TGCGCCAGCAGCTTGGTTCTGGAGGGCATGAACACTGAAGCTTTCTTT. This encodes CASSLVLEGMNTEAFF. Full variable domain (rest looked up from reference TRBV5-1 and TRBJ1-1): KAGVTQTPRYLIKTRGQQVTLSCSPISGHRSVSWYQQTPGQGLQFLFEYFSETQRNKGNFPGRFSGRQFSNSRSEMNVSTLELGDSALYLCASSLVLEGMNTEAFFGQGTRLTVV.

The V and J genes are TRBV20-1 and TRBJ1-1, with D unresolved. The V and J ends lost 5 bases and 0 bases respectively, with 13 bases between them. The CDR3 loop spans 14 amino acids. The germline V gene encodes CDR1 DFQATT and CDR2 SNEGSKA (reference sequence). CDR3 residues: CSAPRWGMNTEAFF. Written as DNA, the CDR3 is TGCAGTGCTCCTCGTTGGGGTATGAACACTGAAGCTTTCTTT.

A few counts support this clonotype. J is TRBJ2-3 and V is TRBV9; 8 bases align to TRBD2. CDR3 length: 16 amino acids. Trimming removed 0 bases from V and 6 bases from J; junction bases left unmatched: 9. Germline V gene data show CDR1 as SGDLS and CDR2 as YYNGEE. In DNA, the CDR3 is TGTGCCAGCAGCGTAGCGGGCGGGAGGATGGTGGATACGCAGTATTTT. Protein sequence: CASSVAGGRMVDTQYF. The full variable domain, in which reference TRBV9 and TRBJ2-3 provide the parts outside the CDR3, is DSGVTQTPKHLITATGQRVTLRCSPRSGDLSVYWYQQSLDQGLQFLIQYYNGEERAKGNILERFSAQQFPDLHSELNLSSLELGDSALYFCASSVAGGRMVDTQYFGPGTRLTVL.

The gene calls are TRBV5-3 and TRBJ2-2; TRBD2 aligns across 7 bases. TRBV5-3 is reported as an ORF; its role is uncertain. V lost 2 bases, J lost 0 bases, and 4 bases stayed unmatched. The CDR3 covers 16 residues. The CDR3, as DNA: TGTGCCAGAAGCTTACAGCGGGGCACGAACACCGGGGAGCTGTTTTTT. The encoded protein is CARSLQRGTNTGELFF.

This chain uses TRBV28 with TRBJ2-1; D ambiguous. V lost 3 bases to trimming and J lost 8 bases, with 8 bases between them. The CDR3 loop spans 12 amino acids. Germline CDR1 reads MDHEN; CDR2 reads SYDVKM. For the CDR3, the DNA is TGTGCCAGCAGTTTTCTAAAGGATGAGCAGTTCTTC. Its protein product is CASSFLKDEQFF. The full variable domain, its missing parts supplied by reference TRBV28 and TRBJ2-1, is DVKVTQSSRYLVKRTGEKVFLECVQDMDHENMFWYRQDPGLGLRLIYFSYDVKMKEKGDIPEGYSVSREKKERFSLILESASTNQTSMYLCASSFLKDEQFFGPGTRLTVL.

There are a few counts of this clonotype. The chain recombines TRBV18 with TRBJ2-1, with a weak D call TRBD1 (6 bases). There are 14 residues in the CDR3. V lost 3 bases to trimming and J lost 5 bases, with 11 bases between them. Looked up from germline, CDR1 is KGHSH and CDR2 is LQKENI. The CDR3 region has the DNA TGTGCCAGCTCACCCCGGACAGCTGACAATGAGCAGTTCTTC. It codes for CASSPRTADNEQFF.

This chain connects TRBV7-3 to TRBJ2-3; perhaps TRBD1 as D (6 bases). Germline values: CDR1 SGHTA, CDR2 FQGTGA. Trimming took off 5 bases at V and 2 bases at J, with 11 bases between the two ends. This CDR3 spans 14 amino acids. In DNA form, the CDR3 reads TGTGCCAGCAGCCGAACGGGACACACAGATACGCAGTATTTT. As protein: CASSRTGHTDTQYF.

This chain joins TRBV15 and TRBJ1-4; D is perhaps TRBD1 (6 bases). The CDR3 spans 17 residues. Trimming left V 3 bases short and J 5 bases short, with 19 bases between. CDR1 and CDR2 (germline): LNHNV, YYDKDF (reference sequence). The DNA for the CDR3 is TGTGCCACCAGCAGGGCCACTTCAGGGGTGCGAAATGAAAAACTGTTTTTT. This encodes CATSRATSGVRNEKLFF. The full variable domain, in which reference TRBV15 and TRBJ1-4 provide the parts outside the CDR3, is DAMVIQNPRYQVTQFGKPVTLSCSQTLNHNVMYWYQQKSSQAPKLLFHYYDKDFNNEADTPDNFQSRRPNTSFCFLDIRSPGLGDTAMYLCATSRATSGVRNEKLFFGSGTQLSVL.

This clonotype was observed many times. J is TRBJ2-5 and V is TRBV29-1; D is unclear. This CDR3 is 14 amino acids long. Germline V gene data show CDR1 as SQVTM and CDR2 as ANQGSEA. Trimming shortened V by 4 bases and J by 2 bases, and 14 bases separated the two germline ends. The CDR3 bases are TGCAGCGTTGGATTGGTCGTGCTGCAAGAGACCCAGTACTTC. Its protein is CSVGLVVLQETQYF.

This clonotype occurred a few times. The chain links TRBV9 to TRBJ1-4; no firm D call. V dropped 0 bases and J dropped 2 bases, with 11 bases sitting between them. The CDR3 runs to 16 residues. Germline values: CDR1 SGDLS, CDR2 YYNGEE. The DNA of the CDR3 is TGTGCCAGCAGCGTAGATGCGTGGTCGACTAATGAAAAACTGTTTTTT. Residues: CASSVDAWSTNEKLFF.

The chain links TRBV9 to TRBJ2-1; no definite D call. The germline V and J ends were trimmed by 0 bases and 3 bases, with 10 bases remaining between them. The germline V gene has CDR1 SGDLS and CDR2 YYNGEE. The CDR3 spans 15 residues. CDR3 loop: CASSVGPKIYNEQFF. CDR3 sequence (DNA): TGTGCCAGCAGCGTAGGGCCGAAAATCTACAATGAGCAGTTCTTC.

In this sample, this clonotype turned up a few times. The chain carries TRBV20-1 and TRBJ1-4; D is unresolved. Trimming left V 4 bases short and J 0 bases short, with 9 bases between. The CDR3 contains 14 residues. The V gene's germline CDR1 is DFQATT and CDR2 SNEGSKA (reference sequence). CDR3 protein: CSATGSATNEKLFF. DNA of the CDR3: TGCAGTGCTACCGGGTCTGCAACTAATGAAAAACTGTTTTTT.